The source of this TCR beta chain is a study of CD8+CD57+ T cells in acquired aplastic anemia. The wider study: Isolated CD4+ and CD8+ cells, once sorted, yielded DNA averaging roughly 3.2 ug.

Study-wide results and caveats: Patients and controls shared twenty-nine CD8+ CDR3 sequences.

This CDR3 contains 15 residues. V lost 3 bases and J lost 3; bases outside the gene matches: 8. Germline V gene lookup returns CDR1 DFQATT and CDR2 SNEGSKA (reference sequence). Using genomic DNA as the template, TCR beta VDJ and CDR3 profiling was carried out. TCRdb independently ran MiXCR on the reads; one entry per CDR3 protein. The sample lists roughly 180,000 distinct CDR3 sequences; nearly 50% were seen once. This clonotype was recorded at least ten times. Its specificity is not known. Patients chosen for sequencing had CD8+CD57+ cells that had expanded, as shown by flow cytometry. There were no patients without severe acquired aplastic anemia. At blood sampling, none of the patients had yet received therapy.

The sample taken for sequencing was sorted CD4+, CD8+, or CD8+CD57+ T cells (not recorded which) from PBMCs. The V and J genes are TRBV20-1 and TRBJ1-5; 7 nucleotides line up with TRBD1. The receptor comes from a human donor with aplastic anemia. CDR3 nucleotide sequence: TGCAGTGCTAGTCGGGGACAGTCCTCCAATCAGCCCCAGCATTTT. Protein sequence: CSASRGQSSNQPQHF.